A single sample gave rise to the 10 T cell receptor beta chains below, sequenced in a study of cytomegalovirus exposure and HLA in healthy donors. Researchers ran the PCR with 60 Vbeta and 13 Jbeta primers. Produced via immunoSEQ multiplex PCR; TCRdb's table is partial and in-frame only. The sample lists tens of thousands of clones; approximately 72% were seen once. The source material was PBMCs. Receptors originate from a man over 45 in good health and CMV-seropositive.

The V and J genes are TRBV13 and TRBJ2-7, with 8 bases identical to TRBD2. CDR3 length: 13 residues. Unmatched junction bases numbered 9, after V lost 7 bases and J lost 7 bases. The germline gives CDR1 PRHDT, CDR2 FYEKMQ (reference sequence). CDR3 nucleotides: TGTGCCAGCAACCTAAGCGGGGGAGGGGAGCAGTACTTC. The encoded protein is CASNLSGGGEQYF.

The rearrangement uses TRBV29-1 and TRBJ2-1, with D possibly TRBD1 on 5 matching bases. V lost 7 bases to trimming and J lost 1 base, with 11 bases between them. The CDR3 length is 13 residues. Germline CDR1 SQVTM, CDR2 ANQGSEA. The chain's CDR3 is CSDGSGSYNEQFF. The CDR3 DNA reads as TGCAGCGATGGATCAGGGTCCTACAATGAGCAGTTCTTC.

This clone was counted only a few times. The genes are TRBV6-5 and TRBJ1-2; TRBD1 is a possible D gene (5 bases). Germline lookup yields CDR1 MNHEY and CDR2 SVGAGI. CDR3 length: 15 amino acids. Trimming cost V 6 bases and J 8 bases, with 22 bases left between them. DNA for the CDR3: TGTGCCAGCAGCCGGGGGGACGGTGTCGGTGGGGGCTACACCTTC. Protein product: CASSRGDGVGGGYTF.

This sequence joins TRBV5-6 and TRBJ2-6; 7 nucleotides match TRBD1. The ends lost 1 base at V and 2 bases at J; junction bases unmatched: 3. Germline V CDR1 and CDR2: SGHDT, YYEEEE. The CDR3 contains 16 residues. CDR3 DNA: TGTGCCAGCAGCTTGTATACAGGGGCTGGGGCCAACGTCCTGACTTTC. Amino acids: CASSLYTGAGANVLTF.

V is TRBV19 and J is TRBJ1-3, with a weak D call TRBD1 (5 bases). The CDR3 is 14 amino acids. Looked up from germline, CDR1 is LNHDA and CDR2 is SQIVND (reference sequence). V dropped 6 bases and J dropped 2 bases, with 11 bases sitting between them. As DNA, the CDR3 is TGTGCCAGTAGAGACAGAAGCACTGGAAACACCATATATTTT. Encoded protein: CASRDRSTGNTIYF.

The gene calls are TRBV18 and TRBJ2-5, with TRBD2 matching 12 bases. Germline CDR1 reads KGHSH; CDR2 reads LQKENI. The CDR3 has 16 amino acids. Trimming at V came to 3 bases and at J to 5 bases, leaving 7 bases not matched to a gene. CDR3 nucleotide sequence: TGTGCCAGCTCACCCGGGACTAGCGGGCACGGGGAGACCCAGTACTTC. It yields the protein CASSPGTSGHGETQYF.

The V call is TRBV28, the J call TRBJ2-2; 8 bases fit TRBD1. V trimming: 8 bases; J trimming: 1 base; junction bases outside the gene matches: 3. Per germline, CDR1 MDHEN and CDR2 SYDVKM. The CDR3 runs to 14 residues. The DNA of the CDR3 is TGTGCCAGCTTCGACAGGGGGAACACCGGGGAGCTGTTTTTT. Translation gives CASFDRGNTGELFF.

This clone occurred once. J is TRBJ2-1 and V is TRBV7-6, with 12 nucleotides matching TRBD2. J was trimmed by 8 bases and V by 5 bases; bases with no gene match: 22. This CDR3 has 20 amino acids. Germline CDR1 reads SGHVS; CDR2 reads FNYEAQ. The CDR3 DNA reads as TGTGCCAGCAGCCCCCGGACTAGCGGGGACGAGGAACTCTACGGGGATGAGCAGTTCTTC. Its translation: CASSPRTSGDEELYGDEQFF.

This chain links TRBV18 with TRBJ2-1, with 8 bases identical to TRBD2. Losses at the gene ends were 3 bases for V and 5 bases for J; bases not matched to a gene: 6. The CDR3 has 15 amino acids. Per germline, CDR1 KGHSH and CDR2 LQKENI. This chain's CDR3 is CASSPLAGLNNEQFF. For the CDR3, the DNA is TGTGCCAGCTCACCCTTAGCGGGGCTTAACAATGAGCAGTTCTTC.

V and J are TRBV7-3 and TRBJ2-1, with 7 bases aligning to TRBD1. Germline CDR1 SGHTA, CDR2 FQGTGA. V lost 5 bases to trimming and J lost 6 bases; unmatched junction nucleotides: 4. This CDR3 contains 13 residues. The chain's CDR3 is CASSPGQTNEQFF. In nucleotides, the CDR3 is TGTGCCAGCAGCCCGGGACAGACCAATGAGCAGTTCTTC.